The subject of this entry is one TCR beta chain. The sample's treatment: oral pan-JAK inhibitor, 5-10 mg twice daily. The data were taken from a study of CD8+ T cells in alopecia areata. The CDR3 totals 13 residues. The V gene lost 2 bases and the J gene lost 0 bases, with 6 bases spanning the gap. Germline V gives CDR1 SQVTM, CDR2 ANQGSEA. Extracted RNA was reverse transcribed, and the resulting cDNA served as sequencing template. The assay was immunoSEQ multiplex PCR, and TCRdb's table has in-frame clones only and misses some. The sample contains about 220,000 clones, under 75% of which appear only once.

This receptor was obtained from a human donor with alopecia areata. The source was CD4+ T cells sorted from blood, collected at week 4, from a patient treated with tofacitinib. The chain is built from TRBV29-1 and TRBJ2-3; no reliable D call. The CDR3 sequence: CSVERQSTDTQYF. CDR3 nucleotide sequence: TGCAGCGTTGAACGTCAGAGCACAGATACGCAGTATTTT.